Frequency places the clone carrying this T cell receptor (beta chain) as medium-sized. The data stem from a study of synovial regulatory T cells in juvenile arthritis. Turning to the study itself: Three patients were therapy-naive; several received methotrexate alone.

Data came from immunoSEQ multiplex PCR; TCRdb stores just in-frame clones and leaves some out. This table holds 9,000 to 10,000 clones. This CDR3 has 14 residues. The protein alone is recorded here. Looked up from germline, CDR1 is LNHDA and CDR2 is SQIVND (reference sequence). The chain combines TRBV19 with TRBJ1-2. The sequencing sample was made of Treg cells from blood. Sample subset: remaining (HLA-DR-negative) circulating blood Treg cells. The source of this sequence is a donor younger than 30 with juvenile idiopathic arthritis. The CDR3 sequence: CASSIGPVPYGYTF.